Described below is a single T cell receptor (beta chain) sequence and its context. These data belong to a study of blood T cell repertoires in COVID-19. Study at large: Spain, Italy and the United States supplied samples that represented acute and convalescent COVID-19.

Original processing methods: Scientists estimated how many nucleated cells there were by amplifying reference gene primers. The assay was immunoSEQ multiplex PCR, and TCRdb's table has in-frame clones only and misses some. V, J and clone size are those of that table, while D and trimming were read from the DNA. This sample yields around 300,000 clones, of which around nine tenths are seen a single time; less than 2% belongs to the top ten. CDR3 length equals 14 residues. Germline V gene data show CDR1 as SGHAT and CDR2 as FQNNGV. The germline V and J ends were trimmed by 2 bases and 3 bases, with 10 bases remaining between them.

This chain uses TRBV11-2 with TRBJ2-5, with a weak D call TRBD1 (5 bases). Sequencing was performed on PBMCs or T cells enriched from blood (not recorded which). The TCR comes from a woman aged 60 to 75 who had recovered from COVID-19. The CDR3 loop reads CASSLRGMEETQYF. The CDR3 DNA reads TGTGCCAGCAGCTTAAGGGGAATGGAAGAGACCCAGTACTTC.